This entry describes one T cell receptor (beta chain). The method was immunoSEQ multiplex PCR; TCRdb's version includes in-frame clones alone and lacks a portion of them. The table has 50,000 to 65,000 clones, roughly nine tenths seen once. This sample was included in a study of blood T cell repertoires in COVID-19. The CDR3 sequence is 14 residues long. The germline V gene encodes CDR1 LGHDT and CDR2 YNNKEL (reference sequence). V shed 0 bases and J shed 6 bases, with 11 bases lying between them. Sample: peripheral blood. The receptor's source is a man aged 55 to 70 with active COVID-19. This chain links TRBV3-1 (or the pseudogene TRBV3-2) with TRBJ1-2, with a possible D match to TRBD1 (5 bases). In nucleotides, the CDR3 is TGTGCCAGCAGCCAAGATCGGGGGGAAAATGGCTACACCTTC. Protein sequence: CASSQDRGENGYTF.